The present TCR beta chain was sequenced within a study of CD8+ T cells in alopecia areata. Extracted RNA was reverse transcribed, and the resulting cDNA served as sequencing template. Using immunoSEQ multiplex PCR, the repertoire was profiled, and TCRdb retains in-frame clones only, with some absent. The sample shows 150,000 to 200,000 clones, around 57% of them seen only once. This CDR3 has 11 residues. V lost 7 bases, J lost 7 bases, and 3 bases stayed unmatched. CDR1 is SQVTM and CDR2 is ANQGSEA in the germline V gene. Only a few counts were recorded for this clone. Its antigen is currently unknown. Cell sorting on a FACSAria was used to separate CD4+ and CD8+ T cells from the PBMCs. Study outcomes and limitations: Higher clonality and more expanded CD8+ clones appeared in lesional than normal scalp. Patients shared TCRs less clearly than mice did, possibly owing to HLA. Scalp samples also contribute reads from the resident alphabeta T cells found in normal skin.

This TCR was recovered from a human donor in good health. The sample was CD4+ T cells sorted from blood. The V gene is TRBV29-1, the J gene TRBJ2-2, with 7 nucleotides matching TRBD2. In DNA form, the CDR3 reads TGCAGCGCGTCTAGCGGCGGGGAGCTGTTTTTT. It encodes CSASSGGELFF.